Below, 8 T cell receptor beta chains from the same sample are listed, as sequenced in a study of molecular identifiers for immune sequencing clone quantification. One entry per CDR3 protein results from TCRdb running MiXCR on the PCR reads. This table has some 320,000 distinct CDR3 sequences, 24% appearing once. What was sequenced was naive CD8+ T cells from blood, with Jurkat cell RNA spiked in. Regarding subset: FACS-sorted CD8+CD4-CCR7+CD45RA+ naive T cells. The receptors originated from a human donor in good health. Some libraries in this study had Jurkat cell RNA spiked in.

The table lists this clonotype with a few counts. This chain connects TRBV3-1 to TRBJ1-1; TRBD1 is a possible D gene (6 bases). Between the trimmed V and J ends, which lost 7 bases and 6 bases, there was a span of 18 bases. The CDR3 length is 14 residues. Germline assignment: CDR1 LGHDT and CDR2 YNNKEL (reference sequence). The chain's CDR3 is CASTPTGLGAEAFF. The DNA for the CDR3 is TGTGCCAGCACGCCAACAGGGCTGGGGGCTGAAGCTTTCTTT.

With regard to this clonotype: A read error is possible here, since a much larger clone lies one base away. The rearrangement uses TRBV7-9 and TRBJ1-1, with D hard to call. Germline-derived CDR1 and CDR2 are SEHNR and FQNEAQ (reference sequence). The CDR3 runs 12 residues. This CDR3 is CAGSLLALGAFF. CDR3 DNA: TGTGCCGGCAGCTTACTAGCCCTGGGAGCTTTCTTT.

About this clonotype: A much bigger clone sits one base away, suggesting this may be a read error. CDR3 residues: CASSQEERASTGTQYF. The CDR3 DNA reads TGCGCCAGCAGCCAAGAAGAGCGTGCTAGCACAGGTACGCAGTATTTT. The chain combines TRBV4-3 with TRBJ2-3; possibly TRBD1 or TRBD2 for D (5 bases each). The CDR3 loop spans 16 amino acids. The germline V gene has CDR1 LGHNA and CDR2 YSLEER.

This chain links TRBV6-2 or TRBV6-3 with TRBJ2-3; TRBD2 agrees at 11 bases. With 7 bases clipped from V and 6 bases from J, the junction kept 12 bases outside the gene matches. CDR1 is MNHEY, CDR2 SVGEGT, per germline. The CDR3 loop spans 16 amino acids. In DNA form, the CDR3 reads TGTGCCAGCAACGTCCCCCTAGCGGGGGGCGCGGATACGCAGTATTTT. Its protein is CASNVPLAGGADTQYF.

As to this clonotype: Germline is not matched at one junction end, which may reflect a read error. The chain uses TRBV20-1 and TRBJ2-7; unclear D gene. This CDR3 contains 14 residues. Germline values: CDR1 DFQATT, CDR2 SNEGSKA (reference sequence). For the CDR3, the DNA is TGCAGTGCCCAGTCGAAGACTGAATCCTACAAGCAGTACTTC. Translation gives CSAQSKTESYKQYF.

Only a few counts were recorded for this clonotype. The V call is TRBV3-1, the J call TRBJ2-7; 7 bases map to TRBD2. The V gene's germline CDR1 is LGHDT and CDR2 YNNKEL (reference sequence). Trimming removed 0 bases from V and 4 bases from J; junction bases left unmatched: 6. CDR3 length: 15 amino acids. The CDR3 sequence: CASSQDGGGKYEQYF. Here the CDR3 DNA reads TGTGCCAGCAGCCAAGACGGCGGGGGTAAGTACGAGCAGTACTTC.

The chain is built from TRBV14 and TRBJ1-1; the match to TRBD1 covers 7 bases. Germline V gene sequence: CDR1 SGHDN, CDR2 FVKESK. This CDR3 has 17 residues. V lost 0 bases to trimming and J lost 3 bases; unmatched junction nucleotides: 10. The CDR3 nucleotides read TGTGCCAGCAGCCAAGATCTACCGGGACAGCCGGACACTGAAGCTTTCTTT. As protein: CASSQDLPGQPDTEAFF.

This clonotype turned up a few times. The chain recombines TRBV19 with TRBJ2-3; TRBD1 is a possible D gene (6 bases). Germline-derived CDR1 and CDR2 are LNHDA and SQIVND (reference sequence). With 10 bases removed from V and 2 bases from J, the gap between germline ends came to 13 bases. The CDR3 covers 13 residues. The CDR3 here is CATSRTDTDTQYF. CDR3 sequence (DNA): TGTGCCACTTCCCGGACAGACACAGATACGCAGTATTTT.